The following is a TCR beta chain sequence with its context. Antigen unknown. This sample was taken from a study of T cell responses to AZD1222 COVID-19 vaccine. Study findings and constraints: Distributed over spike, vaccine-associated CD4 TCRs predominated at 160-218 and 743-854.

The assay was immunoSEQ multiplex PCR, and TCRdb's table has in-frame clones only and misses some. The table lists 83,000 or so clones, roughly 86% of them singletons, with 7.5% to 9% in the top ten. V dropped 2 bases and J dropped 7 bases, with 5 bases sitting between them. This CDR3 contains 12 residues. The receptor comes from an adult in good health. The chain carries TRBV12-3 or TRBV12-4 and TRBJ1-4; D is ambiguous. The sequencing used peripheral blood, collected on day 0 of AZD1222 vaccination. CDR3 region: CASSLLREKLFF. DNA of the CDR3: TGTGCCAGCAGTTTACTACGTGAAAAACTGTTTTTT.